Listed below are T cell receptor beta chains from one sample, sequenced in a study of shared clonotypes between healthy human individuals. TCRdb keeps only in-frame clones here, not all; method: immunoSEQ multiplex PCR. The data contain some 1,400,000 clones, around 95% of them singletons. Specimen: naive CD4+ T cells sorted from blood. The receptors shown here come from a man under 40 in good health. The CDR3 runs from the conserved cysteine through the conserved F or W. D genes are given only for firm matches. Some rows mark clone size as missing; the rest say once, few, many or name a class of expanded clone.

j_call d_call clone_size v_call cdr3_nt cdr3_aa
TRBJ1-2 - - TRBV28 TGTGCCAGCAGTCCGGTGAGGATGGCGAACTATGGCTACACCTTC CASSPVRMANYGYTF
TRBJ2-1 - - TRBV7-8 TGTGCCAGCAGCTCCCGAGGTAGGATAACGACCTACAATGAGCAGTTCTTC CASSSRGRITTYNEQFF
TRBJ2-2 TRBD2 - TRBV9 TGTGCCAGCAACGCCTATAGCGGGAGTGGGGGCACCGGGGAGCTGTTTTTT CASNAYSGSGGTGELFF
TRBJ1-2 - - TRBV4-3 TGCGCCAGCAGCCAAGAGAAGGGGCACGGCTACACCTTC CASSQEKGHGYTF
TRBJ2-7 - - TRBV29-1 TGCAGCGGCATACCCAGGACCCCCGTGGTATACGAGCAGTACTTC CSGIPRTPVVYEQYF
TRBJ2-6 - - TRBV9 TGTGCCAGCAGCGTCCACAGGGCCATTGGCTCTGGGGCCAACGTCCTGACTTTC CASSVHRAIGSGANVLTF
TRBJ2-7 - - TRBV28 TGTGCCAGCAGGTTATTGGGGTACGAGCAGTACTTC CASRLLGYEQYF
TRBJ2-1 - once TRBV29-1 TGCAGCGGAGACAGTTTTAATGAGCAGTTCTTC CSGDSFNEQFF
TRBJ2-3 - once TRBV2 TGTGCCAGCAGTGGTAGGAGATGGCTGACAGATACGCAGTATTTT CASSGRRWLTDTQYF
TRBJ2-3 TRBD2 once TRBV5-6 TGTGCCAGCAGCGAGGGACTAGCCCGTGTTACGCAGTATTTT CASSEGLARVTQYF
TRBJ1-1 TRBD1 - TRBV7-3 TGTGCCAGCACCCCCACGACAGGGTACACTGAAGCTTTCTTT CASTPTTGYTEAFF
TRBJ2-1 TRBD2 - TRBV6-5 TGTGCAGCGGGAGACTCGTTGGACAATGAGCAGTTCTTC CAAGDSLDNEQFF
TRBJ2-1 TRBD2 - TRBV28 TGTGCCAGCAAGCGGCGGGAGTGGAACAATGAGCAGTTCTTC CASKRREWNNEQFF
TRBJ2-3 TRBD2 - TRBV6-4 TGTGCCAGTCGAGCGGGAGTGCGAGCAGATACGCAGTATTTT CASRAGVRADTQYF
TRBJ2-6 TRBD1 - TRBV6-1 TGTGCCAGCGCGATTGGACAGGGGCTGGCCAACGTCCTGACTTTC CASAIGQGLANVLTF
TRBJ2-7 TRBD2 - TRBV11-2 TGTGCCAGCGGCCGAACCGGGACTAGTTTAGCCGAGCAGTACTTC CASGRTGTSLAEQYF
TRBJ2-5 - - TRBV15 TGTGCCACCAGCAGAGATCCAGAAGAGACCCAGTACTTC CATSRDPEETQYF
TRBJ2-1 TRBD2 - TRBV19 TGTGCCAGTAGTATGTTGACTAGCGGGAGGTACAATGAGCAGTTCTTC CASSMLTSGRYNEQFF
TRBJ1-1 - - TRBV29-1 TGCAGCGTTGAGTCAGGGGACCCTTTCTTT CSVESGDPFF
TRBJ2-7 TRBD2 - TRBV11-2 TGTGCCAGCAGCCAGACTAGCGGGAGGTCCTCCTACGAGCAGTACTTC CASSQTSGRSSYEQYF
TRBJ2-2 - - TRBV28 TGTGCCAGCAGCGACCCTGGTGACACCGGGGAGCTGTTTTTT CASSDPGDTGELFF
TRBJ1-1 - once TRBV6-5 TGTGCCAGCAGTTACTCGACGGGGGCCGACACTGAAGCTTTCTTT CASSYSTGADTEAFF
TRBJ1-2 - - TRBV27 TGTGCCAGCACCTCTGGGACGGCCAACTATGGCTACACCTTC CASTSGTANYGYTF
TRBJ1-5 - - TRBV28 TGTGCCAGCAGCCAAAGTCAGCCCCAGCATTTT CASSQSQPQHF
TRBJ1-1 TRBD1 - TRBV5-4 TGTGCCAGCAACAAGGGACAGGCAAACACTGAAGCTTTCTTT CASNKGQANTEAFF
TRBJ2-3 - - TRBV7-6 TGTGCCAGCAGCCCTCCGGGGCTAGTAGGGCCAGATACGCAGTATTTT CASSPPGLVGPDTQYF
TRBJ2-7 TRBD1 - TRBV5-4 TGTGCCAGCAGCCCGAGACAGGGCCGCGACGAGCAGTACTTC CASSPRQGRDEQYF
TRBJ2-7 - - TRBV19 TGTGCCAGTAGTGCCGCTCCGGGAAATGAGCAGTACTTC CASSAAPGNEQYF
TRBJ1-1 - - TRBV27 TGTGCCAGCAGCCCTGTGGCTCTCGGGGTGAACACTGAAGCTTTCTTT CASSPVALGVNTEAFF
TRBJ2-2 - once TRBV25-1 TGTGCCAGCAGTATAACGGGCTCCAACACCGGGGAGCTGTTTTTT CASSITGSNTGELFF